The text below deals with one TCR beta chain. It lacks a known antigen. No base-level quality is on record; no much larger clone is a single base apart. The data were taken from a study of blood T cell repertoires in COVID-19 (TCRdb year 2020). Turning to the overall study: Samples covering the acute and convalescent phases of COVID-19 were provided by collaborators in the United States, Italy and Spain. The repertoires were released in a freely available public database intended as a resource for research on the immune response to SARS-CoV-2. Samples were obtained from the ongoing ImmuneRACE study (first 160 participants) and from 1,200 or so subjects provided by 6 global collaborators. Where HLA class I and class II types were available, the types were taken from metadata supplied by the sample provider, not from assay-based typing. The prospective study material was composed of cDNA or gDNA derived from T cells, B-cell-depleted T cells, or PBMCs. Nearly every sample came with metadata listing a de-identified subject ID, COVID-19 status, age in years and sex. Subjects who had been exposed to COVID-19, were actively infected with it, or had recovered from it provided the deeply sampled blood TCRbeta repertoires that made up the dataset. Study-wide findings and limitations: How much clinical and demographic metadata was included differed by source and by participant, and the metadata was provided uncurated.

The immunoSEQ Assay, a bias-controlled multiplex PCR, was used to amplify TCRbeta CDR3 regions from genomic DNA. As for the original processing: The number of nucleated cells in each sample was estimated from the amplification of reference gene primers within the assay. Sequence reads were collapsed and filtered to measure the absolute abundance of every unique TCRbeta CDR3 rearrangement. For each sample, productive Simpson clonality was calculated as the square root of Simpson's diversity index across productive rearrangements. The table comes from immuneACCESS by way of TCRdb, which keeps in-frame sequences with V and J called. Part of the clones is missing from these tables; in studies checked, under half for an unresolved V gene and the rest for unknown reasons. That table supplies the V and J calls and clone size; D and trimming were determined from the DNA. The sample records about 20,000 clones, around 79% of which are singletons. The top ten hold more than 55% of the sample.

Whole blood was collected in K2EDTA tubes by collaborating institutions according to the institutions' own protocols. For TCRbeta analysis, collaborators shipped samples as frozen whole blood, isolated PBMCs, or DNA extracted from either of those sample types. The germline V gene gives CDR1 as MGHRA and CDR2 as YSYEKL. Germline trimming: 2 bases from V, 6 bases from J; junction bases outside gene matches: 7. The CDR3 goes from the cysteine to the phenylalanine over 16 residues. The read is trimmed to its CDR3 DNA, 48 bases read in frame from base 1. The chain uses TRBV4-1 and TRBJ1-5, with 10 bases matching TRBD1. This TCR was recovered from an elderly man with acute or convalescent COVID-19. The sequenced sample consisted of peripheral blood. The sequenced DNA: TGCGCCAGCAGCCAAAAGGGGACAGGGGCTCCTCAGCCCCAGCATTTT. The resulting protein is CASSQKGTGAPQPQHF.